The 5 T cell receptor beta chains reported below all come from one sample, sequenced in a study of blood T cell repertoires in COVID-19. Data came from immunoSEQ multiplex PCR; TCRdb stores just in-frame clones and leaves some out. This sample has about 89,000 clones, with 78% found just once. Sequenced: peripheral blood. These receptors originate from a man between 65 and 79 years old with COVID-19, enrolled during active disease.

This chain connects TRBV5-1 to TRBJ2-7; weak D call: TRBD1 (5 bases). Germline V gives CDR1 SGHRS, CDR2 YFSETQ. The CDR3 sequence is 16 residues long. V gave up 0 bases and J gave up 3 bases, with 16 bases separating them. This chain's CDR3 is CASSLGGADTYYEQYF. The CDR3 DNA follows: TGCGCCAGCAGCTTGGGTGGGGCGGACACGTACTACGAGCAGTACTTC.

V is TRBV19 and J is TRBJ1-2, with 9 bases lining up with TRBD1. Per germline, CDR1 LNHDA and CDR2 SQIVND (reference sequence). The length of the CDR3 is 13 residues. Unmatched junction bases numbered 6, after V lost 5 bases and J lost 8 bases. In DNA form, the CDR3 reads TGTGCCAGTAGTGTCGGGACAGGGCAAGGCTACACCTTC. As protein: CASSVGTGQGYTF.

The genes are TRBV19 and TRBJ2-7, with 11 bases matching TRBD2. Germline assignment: CDR1 LNHDA and CDR2 SQIVND (reference sequence). V gave up 5 bases and J gave up 5 bases; unmatched junction bases: 11. The CDR3 is 16 residues long. The CDR3 is CASSGLAGGYVHEQYF. DNA of the CDR3: TGTGCCAGTAGTGGCCTAGCGGGGGGATACGTCCACGAGCAGTACTTC. The variable domain in full, with the rest retrieved from reference TRBV19 and TRBJ2-7, is DGGITQSPKYLFRKEGQNVTLSCEQNLNHDAMYWYRQDPGQGLRLIYYSQIVNDFQKGDIAEGYSVSREKKESFPLTVTSAQKNPTAFYLCASSGLAGGYVHEQYFGPGTRLTVT.

The rearrangement uses TRBV5-1 and TRBJ1-1, with 8 bases matching TRBD1. Germline V lookup: CDR1 SGHRS, CDR2 YFSETQ. V shed 4 bases and J 4 bases; nucleotides not matched to a gene: 9. The CDR3 extends over 15 amino acids. The DNA of the CDR3 is TGCGCCAGCAGCACAGACAGGGGCGAAAGCACTGAAGCTTTCTTT. It yields the protein CASSTDRGESTEAFF.

V usage is TRBV4-3 and J usage is TRBJ2-5; 8 nucleotides align to TRBD2. V lost 1 base, J lost 4 bases, and 5 bases stayed unmatched. The germline CDR1 and CDR2 sequences are LGHNA and YSLEER. The CDR3 consists of 15 residues. CDR3 nucleotides: TGCGCCAGCAGCCAAGGAGCGGGAGATGCAGAGACCCAGTACTTC. Protein: CASSQGAGDAETQYF.